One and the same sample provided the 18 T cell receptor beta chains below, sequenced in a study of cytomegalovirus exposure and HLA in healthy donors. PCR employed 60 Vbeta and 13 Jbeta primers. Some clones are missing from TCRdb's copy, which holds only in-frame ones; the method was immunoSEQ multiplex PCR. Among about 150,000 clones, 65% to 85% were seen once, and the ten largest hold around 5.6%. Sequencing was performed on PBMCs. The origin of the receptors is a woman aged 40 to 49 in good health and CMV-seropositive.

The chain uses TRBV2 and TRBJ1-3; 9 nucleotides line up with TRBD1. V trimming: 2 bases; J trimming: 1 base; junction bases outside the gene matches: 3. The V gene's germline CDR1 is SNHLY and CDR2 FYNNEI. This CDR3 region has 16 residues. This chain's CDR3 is CASSELGTGSGNTIYF. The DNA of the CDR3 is TGTGCCAGCAGTGAATTAGGGACAGGGTCTGGAAACACCATATATTTT.

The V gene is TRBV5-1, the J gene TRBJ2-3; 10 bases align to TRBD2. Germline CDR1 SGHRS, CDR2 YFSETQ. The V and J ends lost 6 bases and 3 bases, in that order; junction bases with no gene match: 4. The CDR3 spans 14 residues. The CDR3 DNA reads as TGCGCCAGCACCCTAGCGGGAGATACAGATACGCAGTATTTT. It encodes CASTLAGDTDTQYF.

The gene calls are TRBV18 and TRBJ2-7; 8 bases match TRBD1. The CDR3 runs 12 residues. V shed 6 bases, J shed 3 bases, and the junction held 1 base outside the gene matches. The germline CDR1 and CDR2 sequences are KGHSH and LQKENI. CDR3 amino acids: CASSGQDYEQYF. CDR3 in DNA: TGTGCCAGCTCGGGACAGGACTACGAGCAGTACTTC. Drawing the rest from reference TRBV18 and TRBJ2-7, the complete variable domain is NAGVMQNPRHLVRRRGQEARLRCSPMKGHSHVYWYRQLPEEGLKFMVYLQKENIIDESGMPKERFSAEFPKEGPSILRIQQVVRGDSAAYFCASSGQDYEQYFGPGTRLTVT.

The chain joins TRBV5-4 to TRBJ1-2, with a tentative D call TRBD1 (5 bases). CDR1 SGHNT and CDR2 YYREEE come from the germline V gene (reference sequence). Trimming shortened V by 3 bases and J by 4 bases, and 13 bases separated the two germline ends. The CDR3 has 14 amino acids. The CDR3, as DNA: TGTGCCAGCAGCTCACAGGAGGGCAGCTATGGCTACACCTTC. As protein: CASSSQEGSYGYTF.

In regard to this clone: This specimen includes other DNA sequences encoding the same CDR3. The DNA of the CDR3 is TGCGCCAGCAGCTTGACAGGGACCTACGAGCAGTACTTC. It translates to CASSLTGTYEQYF. The V and J genes are TRBV5-1 and TRBJ2-7, with D possibly TRBD1 on 6 matching bases. V lost 1 base and J 2 bases, leaving 7 bases between the germline ends. The CDR3 has 13 residues. Germline V lookup: CDR1 SGHRS, CDR2 YFSETQ.

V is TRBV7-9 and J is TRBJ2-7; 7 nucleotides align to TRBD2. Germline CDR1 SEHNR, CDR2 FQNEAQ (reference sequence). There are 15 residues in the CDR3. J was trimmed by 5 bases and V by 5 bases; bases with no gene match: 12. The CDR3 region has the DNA TGTGCCAGCAGCGATACCGGGGAGGGACGACACGAGCAGTACTTC. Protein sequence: CASSDTGEGRHEQYF.

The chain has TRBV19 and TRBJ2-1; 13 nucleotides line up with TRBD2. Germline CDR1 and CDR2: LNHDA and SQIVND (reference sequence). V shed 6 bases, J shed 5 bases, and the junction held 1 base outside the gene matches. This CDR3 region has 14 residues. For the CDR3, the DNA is TGTGCCAGTAGGACTAGCGGGAGGAACAATGAGCAGTTCTTC. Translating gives CASRTSGRNNEQFF.

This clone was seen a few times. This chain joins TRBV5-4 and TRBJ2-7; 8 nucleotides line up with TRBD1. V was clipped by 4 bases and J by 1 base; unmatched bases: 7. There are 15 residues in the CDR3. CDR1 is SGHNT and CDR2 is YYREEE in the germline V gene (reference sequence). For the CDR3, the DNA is TGTGCCAGCAGCATGCGGACAGGGATTTCCTACGAGCAGTACTTC. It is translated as CASSMRTGISYEQYF.

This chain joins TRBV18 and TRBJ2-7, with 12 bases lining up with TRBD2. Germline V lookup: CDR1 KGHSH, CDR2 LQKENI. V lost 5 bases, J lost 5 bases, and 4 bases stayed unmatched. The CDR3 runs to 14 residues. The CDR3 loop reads CASSMTSGSHEQYF. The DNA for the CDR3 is TGTGCCAGCTCAATGACTAGCGGGAGCCACGAGCAGTACTTC.

The CDR3 here is CASSLNRAPYEQYF. CDR3 DNA: TGTGCCAGCAGCCTGAACAGGGCCCCCTACGAGCAGTACTTC. The V gene is TRBV7-9, the J gene TRBJ2-7; a possible D gene is TRBD1 (6 bases). The V end lost 5 bases, the J end lost 2 bases, and 13 bases lay between the germline ends. Germline CDR1 is SEHNR and CDR2 is FQNEAQ (reference sequence). The CDR3 runs 14 residues. The full variable domain, its missing parts supplied by reference TRBV7-9 and TRBJ2-7, is DTGVSQNPRHKITKRGQNVTFRCDPISEHNRLYWYRQTLGQGPEFLTYFQNEAQLEKSRLLSDRFSAERPKGSFSTLEIQRTEQGDSAMYLCASSLNRAPYEQYFGPGTRLTVT.

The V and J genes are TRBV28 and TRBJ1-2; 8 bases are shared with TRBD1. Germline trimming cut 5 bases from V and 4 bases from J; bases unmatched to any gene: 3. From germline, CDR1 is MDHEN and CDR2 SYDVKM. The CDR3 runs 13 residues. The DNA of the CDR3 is TGTGCCAGCAGTCGGGACAGGTCCTATGGCTACACCTTC. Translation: CASSRDRSYGYTF.

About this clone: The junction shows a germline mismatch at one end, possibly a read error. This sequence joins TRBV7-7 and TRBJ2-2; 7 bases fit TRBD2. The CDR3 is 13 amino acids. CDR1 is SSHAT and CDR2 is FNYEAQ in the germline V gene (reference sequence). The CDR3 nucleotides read TGTGCTAGCAGGGAGGGAAACACCGGGGAGCTGTTTTTT. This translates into CASREGNTGELFF.

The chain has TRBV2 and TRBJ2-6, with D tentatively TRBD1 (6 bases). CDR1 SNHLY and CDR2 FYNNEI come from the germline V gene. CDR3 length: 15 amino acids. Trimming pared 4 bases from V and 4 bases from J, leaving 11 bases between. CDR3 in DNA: TGTGCCAGCAGTGCAGGGGCCTCCGGGGCCAACGTCCTGACTTTC. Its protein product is CASSAGASGANVLTF.

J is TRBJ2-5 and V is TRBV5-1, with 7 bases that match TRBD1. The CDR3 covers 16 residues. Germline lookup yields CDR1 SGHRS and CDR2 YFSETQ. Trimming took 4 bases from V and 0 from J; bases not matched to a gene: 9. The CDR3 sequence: CASSPKGTVYQETQYF. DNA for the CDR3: TGCGCCAGCAGCCCCAAAGGGACAGTGTACCAAGAGACCCAGTACTTC.

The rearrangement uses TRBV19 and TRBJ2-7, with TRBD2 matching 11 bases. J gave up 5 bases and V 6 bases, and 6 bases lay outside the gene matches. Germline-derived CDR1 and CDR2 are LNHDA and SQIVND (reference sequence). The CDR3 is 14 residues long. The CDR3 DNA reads TGTGCCAGTAGCTCCCTTAGCGGGAGGGACGAGCAGTACTTC. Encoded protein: CASSSLSGRDEQYF.

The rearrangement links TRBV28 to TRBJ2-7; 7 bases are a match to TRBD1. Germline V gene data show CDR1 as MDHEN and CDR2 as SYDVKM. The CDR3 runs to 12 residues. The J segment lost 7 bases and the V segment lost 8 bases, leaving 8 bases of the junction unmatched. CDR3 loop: CASSRGRREQYF. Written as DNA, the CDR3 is TGTGCCAGCTCAAGGGGGCGGAGAGAGCAGTACTTC.

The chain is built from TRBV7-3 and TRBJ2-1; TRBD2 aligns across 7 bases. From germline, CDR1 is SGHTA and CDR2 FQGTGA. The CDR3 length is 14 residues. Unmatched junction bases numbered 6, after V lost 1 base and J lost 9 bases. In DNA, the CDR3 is TGTGCCAGCAGCTTAAAATCTGGCGGGAGTGAGCAGTTCTTC. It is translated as CASSLKSGGSEQFF.

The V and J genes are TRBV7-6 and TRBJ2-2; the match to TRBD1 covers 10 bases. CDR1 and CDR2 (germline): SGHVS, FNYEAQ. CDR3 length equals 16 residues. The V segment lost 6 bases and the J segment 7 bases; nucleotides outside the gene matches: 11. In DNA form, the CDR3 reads TGTGCCAGCAGACTATACCGGGACAGGGGTGGCGGGGAGCTGTTTTTT. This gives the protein CASRLYRDRGGGELFF.